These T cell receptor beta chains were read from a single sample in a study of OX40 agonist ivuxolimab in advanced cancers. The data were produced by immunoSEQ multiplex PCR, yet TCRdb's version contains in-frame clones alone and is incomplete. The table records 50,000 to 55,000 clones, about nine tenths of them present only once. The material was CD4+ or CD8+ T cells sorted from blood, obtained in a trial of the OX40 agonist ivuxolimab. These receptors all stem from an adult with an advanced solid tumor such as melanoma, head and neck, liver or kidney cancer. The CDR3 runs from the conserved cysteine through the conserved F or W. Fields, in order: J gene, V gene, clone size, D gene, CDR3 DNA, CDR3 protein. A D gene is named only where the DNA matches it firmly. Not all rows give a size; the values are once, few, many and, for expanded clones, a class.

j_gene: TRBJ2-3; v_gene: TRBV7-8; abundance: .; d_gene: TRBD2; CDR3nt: TGTGCCAGCGGTACTAGCGGGATCGTTGCAGATACGCAGTATTTT; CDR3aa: CASGTSGIVADTQYF
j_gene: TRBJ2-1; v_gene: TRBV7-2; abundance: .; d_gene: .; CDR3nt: TGTGCCAGCAGCTTAGTGGCCGGGACCACCAGGAGCTCCTACAATGAGCAGTTCTTC; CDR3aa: CASSLVAGTTRSSYNEQFF
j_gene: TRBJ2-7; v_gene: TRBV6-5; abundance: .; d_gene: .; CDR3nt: TGTGCCAGCAGCGGGCGTGTCGTCAGCTCCTACGAGCAGTACTTC; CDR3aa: CASSGRVVSSYEQYF
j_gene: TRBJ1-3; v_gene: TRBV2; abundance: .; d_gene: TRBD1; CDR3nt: TGTGCCAGCAAGGGGACAGCTGGAAACACCATATATTTT; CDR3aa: CASKGTAGNTIYF
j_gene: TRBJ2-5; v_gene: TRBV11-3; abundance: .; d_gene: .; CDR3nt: TGTGCCAGCAGCCCCGGAGCTGTCTTCCAAGAGACCCAGTACTTC; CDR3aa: CASSPGAVFQETQYF
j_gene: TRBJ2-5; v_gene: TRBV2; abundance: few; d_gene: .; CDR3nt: TGTGCCAGCAGTGGCCCAGGCGGGATCCAAGAGACCCAGTACTTC; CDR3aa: CASSGPGGIQETQYF
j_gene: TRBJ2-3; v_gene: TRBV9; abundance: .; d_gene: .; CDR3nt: TGTGCCACGAGCAGCGGGCCCAGGTCTGATACGCAGTATTTT; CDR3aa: CATSSGPRSDTQYF
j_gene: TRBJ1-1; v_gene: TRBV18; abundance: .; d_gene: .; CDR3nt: TGTGCCAGCTCAAACAGCGGGGGGGACACTGAAGCTTTCTTT; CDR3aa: CASSNSGGDTEAFF
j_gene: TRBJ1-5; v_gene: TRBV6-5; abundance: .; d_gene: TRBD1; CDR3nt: TGTGCCAGCAGACCCGGGACAGGCAATCAGCCCCAGCATTTT; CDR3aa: CASRPGTGNQPQHF
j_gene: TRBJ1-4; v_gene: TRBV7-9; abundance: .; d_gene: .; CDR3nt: TGTGCCAGCAGCGCCTATGGGGGGGGAACAGCTAATGAAAAACTGTTTTTT; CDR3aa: CASSAYGGGTANEKLFF
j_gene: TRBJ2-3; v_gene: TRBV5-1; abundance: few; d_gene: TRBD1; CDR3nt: TGCGCCAGCAGCTTGCGAACAGGGGGCACAGATACGCAGTATTTT; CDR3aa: CASSLRTGGTDTQYF
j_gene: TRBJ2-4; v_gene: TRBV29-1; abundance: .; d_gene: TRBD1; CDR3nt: TGCAGCGTTGGACAGGGGTTTGGAGAAAACATTCAGTACTTC; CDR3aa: CSVGQGFGENIQYF
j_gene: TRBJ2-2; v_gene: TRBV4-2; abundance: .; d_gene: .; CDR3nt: TGTGCCAGCAGCCAAGCGGTGACGGTGTCAGAACCGGAGCTGTTTTTT; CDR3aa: CASSQAVTVSEPELFF
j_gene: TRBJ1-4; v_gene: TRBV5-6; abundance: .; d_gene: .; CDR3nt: TGTGCCAGCAGCTTGACTGCAACTAATGAAAAACTGTTTTTT; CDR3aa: CASSLTATNEKLFF
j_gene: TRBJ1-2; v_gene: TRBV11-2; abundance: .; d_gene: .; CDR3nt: TGTGCCAGCAGCTTATCGGGGGGCAGTGGCTACACCTTC; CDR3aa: CASSLSGGSGYTF
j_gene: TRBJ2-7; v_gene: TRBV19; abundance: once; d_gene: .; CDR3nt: TGTGCCAGTAGTATAGAATTCAGGAGTCCTCGGTACTTC; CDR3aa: CASSIEFRSPRYF
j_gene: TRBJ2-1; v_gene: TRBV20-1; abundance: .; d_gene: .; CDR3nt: TGCAGTGCCCATACCAACAATGAGCAGTTCTTC; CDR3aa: CSAHTNNEQFF
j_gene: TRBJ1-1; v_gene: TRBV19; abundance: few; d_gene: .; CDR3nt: TGTGCCAGTAGTATAAGCGGCCCCGGCAGGGTCACTGAAGCTTTCTTT; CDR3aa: CASSISGPGRVTEAFF
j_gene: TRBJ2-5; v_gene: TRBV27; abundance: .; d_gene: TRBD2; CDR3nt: TGTGCCAGCAGCCGTACTAGCGGGAAAGAGACCCAGTACTTC; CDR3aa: CASSRTSGKETQYF
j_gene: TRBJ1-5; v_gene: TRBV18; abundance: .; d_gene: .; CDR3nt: TGTGCCAGCTCAAGTCGGACAGCAGACGATCAGCCCCAGCATTTT; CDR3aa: CASSSRTADDQPQHF
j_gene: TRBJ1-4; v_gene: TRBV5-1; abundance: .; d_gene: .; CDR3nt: TGCGCCAGCAGCTTGGGGACAGCAACTAATGAAAAACTGTTTTTT; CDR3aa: CASSLGTATNEKLFF
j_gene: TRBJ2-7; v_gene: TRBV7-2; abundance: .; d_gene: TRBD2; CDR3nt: TGTGCCAGCAGCCTCGCCCCAGGACTAGCGGTCTATCAGCAGTACTTC; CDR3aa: CASSLAPGLAVYQQYF
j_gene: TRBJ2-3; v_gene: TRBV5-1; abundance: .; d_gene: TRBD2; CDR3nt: TGCGCCAGCAGCCTTAGCGGGGGGACAGATACGCAGTATTTT; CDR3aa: CASSLSGGTDTQYF
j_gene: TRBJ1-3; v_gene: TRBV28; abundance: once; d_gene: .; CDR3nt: TGTGCCGGGGCCCCACAGATCTCTGGAAACACCATATATTTT; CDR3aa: CAGAPQISGNTIYF
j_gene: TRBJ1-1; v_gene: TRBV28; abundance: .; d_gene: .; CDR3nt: TGTGCCAGCAGCCACATTTCAGGGGCGATTGCCACTGAAGCTTTCTTT; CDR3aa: CASSHISGAIATEAFF
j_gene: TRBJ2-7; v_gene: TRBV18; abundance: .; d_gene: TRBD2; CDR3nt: TGTGCCAGCTCATCTAATTCCCCACTAGCGGGAGGAGGGGAGCAGTACTTC; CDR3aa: CASSSNSPLAGGGEQYF
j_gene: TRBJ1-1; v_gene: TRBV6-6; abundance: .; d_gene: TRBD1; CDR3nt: TGTGCCAGCAGTTACACAGGGCGACAGGGCACTGAAGCTTTCTTT; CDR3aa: CASSYTGRQGTEAFF
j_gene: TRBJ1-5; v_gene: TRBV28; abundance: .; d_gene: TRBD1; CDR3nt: TGTGCCAGCAGTTTAAGGGGGCGCGATCAGCCCCAGCATTTT; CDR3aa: CASSLRGRDQPQHF
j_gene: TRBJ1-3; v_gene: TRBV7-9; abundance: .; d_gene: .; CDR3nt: TGTGCCAGCAGCTTAGCTTGGGGCACTGGAAACACCATATATTTT; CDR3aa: CASSLAWGTGNTIYF
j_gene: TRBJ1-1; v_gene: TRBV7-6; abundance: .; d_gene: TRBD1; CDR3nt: TGTGCCAGCAGCCTGGGGACAGGGTCGAACACTGAAGCTTTCTTT; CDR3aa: CASSLGTGSNTEAFF
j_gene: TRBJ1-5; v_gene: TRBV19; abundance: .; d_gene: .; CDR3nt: TGTGCCAGTAGTATGTGGGGGCAGTCCCATCAGCCCCAGCATTTT; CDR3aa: CASSMWGQSHQPQHF
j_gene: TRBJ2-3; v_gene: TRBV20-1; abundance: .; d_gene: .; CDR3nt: TGCAGTGGGAGGTTGACTGATACGCAGTATTTT; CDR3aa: CSGRLTDTQYF
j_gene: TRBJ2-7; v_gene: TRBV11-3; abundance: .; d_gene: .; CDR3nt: TGTGCCAGCAGCTTGGCCGGGACACCTTACGAGCAGTACTTC; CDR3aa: CASSLAGTPYEQYF
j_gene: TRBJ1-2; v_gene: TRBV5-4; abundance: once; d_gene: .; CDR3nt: TGTGCCAGCAGCACACCGGGAGCTGCCCGGGGAGGGGATGGCTACACCTTC; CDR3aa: CASSTPGAARGGDGYTF
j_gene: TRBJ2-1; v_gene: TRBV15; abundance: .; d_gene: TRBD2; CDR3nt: TGTGCCACCAGCAGAGAGCGGGGGGGTGGCAATGAGCAGTTCTTC; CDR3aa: CATSRERGGGNEQFF
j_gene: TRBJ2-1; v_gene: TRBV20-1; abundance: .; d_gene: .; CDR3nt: TGCAGTGCTAGTCCAAACAATGAGCAGTTCTTC; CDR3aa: CSASPNNEQFF